Below, 22 T cell receptor beta chains from the same sample are listed, as sequenced in a study of T cell responses to AZD1222 COVID-19 vaccine. Some clones are missing from TCRdb's copy, which holds only in-frame ones; the method was immunoSEQ multiplex PCR. The top ten hold about 30% of the sample, which has 89,000 or so clones, around 90% seen once. Sequencing was performed on peripheral blood, taken 28 days after the second AZD1222 dose. These receptor sequences come from an adult who received the AZD1222 COVID-19 vaccine.

This clone showed up just a few times. The chain uses TRBV27 and TRBJ1-6; no clear D gene. The CDR3 totals 12 residues. V gave up 3 bases and J gave up 7 bases, with 4 bases separating them. Germline CDR1 MNHEY, CDR2 SMNVEV (reference sequence). The CDR3 spells CASSFSNSPLHF. CDR3 bases: TGTGCCAGCAGTTTCTCCAATTCACCCCTCCACTTT.

This clone was observed a single time. This rearrangement joins TRBV24-1 to TRBJ2-3, with a possible D match to TRBD2 (5 bases). V shed 3 bases and J shed 6 bases, with 15 bases lying between them. Per germline, CDR1 KGHDR and CDR2 SFDVKD. The CDR3 has 15 amino acids. The chain's CDR3 is CATSDRRSAEDTQYF. In nucleotides, the CDR3 is TGTGCCACCAGTGATAGGCGGTCAGCGGAGGATACGCAGTATTTT.

The V call is TRBV6-2 or TRBV6-3, the J call TRBJ1-5; 7 bases fit TRBD1. Germline V gives CDR1 MNHEY, CDR2 SVGEGT. This CDR3 contains 15 residues. The V gene end was trimmed by 0 bases and the J gene end by 9 bases; junction bases not matched to a gene: 8. In DNA, the CDR3 is TGTGCCAGCAGTTACTCCGACAGGGCCGCATGGCCCCAGCATTTT. It codes for CASSYSDRAAWPQHF.

The chain recombines TRBV6-5 with TRBJ1-1; maybe TRBD1 (6 bases). CDR1 and CDR2 (germline): MNHEY, SVGAGI. V gave up 1 base and J gave up 1 base, with 13 bases separating them. The length of the CDR3 is 16 residues. The CDR3 DNA reads as TGTGCCAGCAGTTACTTGGGGGCTCGGGGGAACACTGAAGCTTTCTTT. Residues: CASSYLGARGNTEAFF.

This chain joins TRBV4-1 and TRBJ1-6; D ambiguous. V dropped 0 bases and J dropped 6 bases, with 6 bases sitting between them. From germline, CDR1 is MGHRA and CDR2 YSYEKL. The CDR3 spans 14 residues. In nucleotides, the CDR3 is TGCGCCAGCAGCCAAGAGAAGCTTAATTCACCCCTCCACTTT. It yields the protein CASSQEKLNSPLHF.

This chain connects TRBV29-1 to TRBJ2-1, with D unclear. The CDR3 runs 13 residues. The germline V gene encodes CDR1 SQVTM and CDR2 ANQGSEA. V was cut by 2 bases and J by 7 bases, with 12 bases left in between. DNA of the CDR3: TGCAGCGTTGAAAGTACTTCTCGGAATGAGCAGTTCTTC. It codes for CSVESTSRNEQFF.

This CDR3 reads CASRDELNYGYTF. The CDR3 nucleotides are TGTGCCAGCAGGGACGAGCTTAACTATGGCTACACCTTC. The V gene is TRBV27, the J gene TRBJ1-2; D is unclear. This CDR3 has 13 residues. The germline gives CDR1 MNHEY, CDR2 SMNVEV (reference sequence). The V and J ends lost 6 bases and 1 base respectively, with 9 bases between them.

CDR3: CASSLLMGGTYNEQFF. The CDR3 nucleotides read TGTGCCAGCAGCCTCCTTATGGGAGGGACCTACAATGAGCAGTTCTTC. J is TRBJ2-1 and V is TRBV14; TRBD2 matches 7 bases. J was trimmed by 2 bases and V by 4 bases; bases with no gene match: 8. The CDR3 consists of 16 residues. Germline V gene data show CDR1 as SGHDN and CDR2 as FVKESK. The full variable domain, its missing parts supplied by reference TRBV14 and TRBJ2-1, is EAGVTQFPSHSVIEKGQTVTLRCDPISGHDNLYWYRRVMGKEIKFLLHFVKESKQDESGMPNNRFLAERTGGTYSTLKVQPAELEDSGVYFCASSLLMGGTYNEQFFGPGTRLTVL.

The rearrangement uses TRBV6-6 and TRBJ2-7, with 13 bases identical to TRBD2. Trimming took 5 bases from V and 1 from J; bases not matched to a gene: 2. Germline CDR1 and CDR2: MNHNY and SVGAGI (reference sequence). The CDR3 spans 15 residues. CDR3 residues: CASSGTSGTSYEQYF. The CDR3 nucleotides read TGTGCCAGCAGTGGGACTAGCGGGACATCCTACGAGCAGTACTTC.

The chain recombines TRBV5-1 with TRBJ1-1; D perhaps matches TRBD1 (5 bases). Germline V CDR1 and CDR2: SGHRS, YFSETQ. Deletions cut 1 base from V and 1 base from J, with 8 bases between. The length of the CDR3 is 14 residues. CDR3 bases: TGCGCCAGCAGCTTGTCCGGGGGGAACACTGAAGCTTTCTTT. Its protein product is CASSLSGGNTEAFF.

The sample holds one count of this clone. This same CDR3 is encoded by further DNA sequences in the sample. The rearrangement links TRBV18 to TRBJ1-1; D is undetermined. In germline, CDR1 is KGHSH, CDR2 LQKENI. V lost 5 bases, J lost 0 bases, and 4 bases lay in between. This CDR3 contains 12 residues. DNA of the CDR3: TGTGCCAGCTCATTGGTGAACACTGAAGCTTTCTTT. Translating gives CASSLVNTEAFF.

The chain joins TRBV14 to TRBJ2-7; TRBD1 aligns across 7 bases. The germline gives CDR1 SGHDN, CDR2 FVKESK. V lost 5 bases and J lost 4; bases outside the gene matches: 5. The CDR3 runs 13 residues. The CDR3 coding sequence is TGTGCCAGCAGCTCGGGACAGTATTACGAGCAGTACTTC. Translation gives CASSSGQYYEQYF.

V is TRBV20-1 and J is TRBJ2-4; D is ambiguous. The J call may be incorrect, as the DNA end agrees better with TRBJ2-5. The CDR3 length is 11 residues. Germline values: CDR1 DFQATT, CDR2 SNEGSKA (reference sequence). CDR3 amino acids: CSASRTGTQYF. Here the CDR3 DNA reads TGCAGTGCTAGCAGAACCGGGACCCAGTACTTC.

CDR3 amino acids: CASREGTTNEKLFF. As DNA, the CDR3 is TGTGCCAGCAGGGAGGGGACGACTAATGAAAAACTGTTTTTT. The chain joins TRBV28 to TRBJ1-4; D perhaps matches TRBD1 (5 bases). The CDR3 contains 14 residues. Per germline, CDR1 MDHEN and CDR2 SYDVKM. Deletions cut 6 bases from V and 2 bases from J, with 10 bases between.

The CDR3 DNA reads TGTGCCAGCAGATTTGACAGGGCGACGACTGAAGCTTTCTTT. Amino acids: CASRFDRATTEAFF. The chain joins TRBV6-5 to TRBJ1-1, with 7 bases that match TRBD1. The V gene's germline CDR1 is MNHEY and CDR2 SVGAGI. This CDR3 is 14 amino acids long. J gave up 5 bases and V 6 bases, and 9 bases lay outside the gene matches.

The chain employs TRBV5-1 and TRBJ1-1, with D tentatively TRBD1 (5 bases). Germline CDR1 SGHRS, CDR2 YFSETQ. The V end was cut by 4 bases, the J end by 4 bases, with 20 bases between. The CDR3 runs to 16 residues. CDR3 nucleotides: TGCGCCAGCAGCCCGGGTGTCGGGGTCGGGGGCACTGAAGCTTTCTTT. Its protein product is CASSPGVGVGGTEAFF.

The chain uses TRBV6-2 or TRBV6-3 and TRBJ1-4; D gene uncertain. Trimming stripped 4 bases from V and 1 base from J, with 10 bases between. CDR1 and CDR2 (germline): MNHEY, SVGEGT. The CDR3 spans 15 residues. CDR3 DNA: TGTGCCAGCAGTTCCTCGACGGTAACTAATGAAAAACTGTTTTTT. Its translation is CASSSSTVTNEKLFF.

The V and J genes are TRBV21-1 and TRBJ2-7; the tabulated D call, TRBD1, remains unverified against the DNA. TRBV21-1 is marked as a pseudogene. The length of the CDR3 is 13 residues. This CDR3 reads CASSNWASYEQYF. DNA of the CDR3: TGTGCCAGCAGCAACTGGGCCTCCTACGAGCAGTACTTC.

The chain carries TRBV2 and TRBJ2-7; 10 bases align to TRBD2. With V trimmed by 5 bases and J by 3 bases, 10 bases remained unmatched. Germline CDR1 reads SNHLY; CDR2 reads FYNNEI. The CDR3 extends over 16 amino acids. CDR3 bases: TGTGCCAGCAGTCGGCCCCTAGCGGGGGTCCGCTACGAGCAGTACTTC. The encoded protein is CASSRPLAGVRYEQYF.

The rearrangement links TRBV5-1 to TRBJ1-1; TRBD1 agrees at 7 bases. The CDR3 runs 15 residues. CDR1 and CDR2 from the germline V gene are SGHRS and YFSETQ. V lost 0 bases and J lost 1; bases outside the gene matches: 3. CDR3 sequence: CASSLGGTANTEAFF. The CDR3 region has the DNA TGCGCCAGCAGCTTGGGGGGGACAGCGAACACTGAAGCTTTCTTT.

This rearrangement joins TRBV11-3 to TRBJ2-1, with TRBD2 identical over 10 bases. Germline loops: CDR1 SGHNT, CDR2 YENEEA. The trim removed 3 bases at V and 9 bases at J, leaving 8 bases unmatched. The CDR3 totals 15 residues. The CDR3 here is CASSFGLAAAIEQFF. DNA of the CDR3: TGTGCCAGCAGCTTCGGACTAGCGGCAGCAATTGAGCAGTTCTTC. The whole variable domain, remainder taken from reference TRBV11-3 and TRBJ2-1, is EAGVVQSPRYKIIEKKQPVAFWCNPISGHNTLYWYLQNLGQGPELLIRYENEEAVDDSQLPKDRFSAERLKGVDSTLKIQPAELGDSAVYLCASSFGLAAAIEQFFGPGTRLTVL.

This sequence joins TRBV29-1 and TRBJ2-1; the D gene is possibly TRBD1 (6 bases). This CDR3 has 12 residues. Per germline, CDR1 SQVTM and CDR2 ANQGSEA. Trimming shortened V by 5 bases and J by 10 bases, and 15 bases separated the two germline ends. CDR3 sequence reads: CSVLGARGEQFF. In DNA form, the CDR3 reads TGCAGCGTTCTGGGTGCAAGGGGGGAGCAGTTCTTC.